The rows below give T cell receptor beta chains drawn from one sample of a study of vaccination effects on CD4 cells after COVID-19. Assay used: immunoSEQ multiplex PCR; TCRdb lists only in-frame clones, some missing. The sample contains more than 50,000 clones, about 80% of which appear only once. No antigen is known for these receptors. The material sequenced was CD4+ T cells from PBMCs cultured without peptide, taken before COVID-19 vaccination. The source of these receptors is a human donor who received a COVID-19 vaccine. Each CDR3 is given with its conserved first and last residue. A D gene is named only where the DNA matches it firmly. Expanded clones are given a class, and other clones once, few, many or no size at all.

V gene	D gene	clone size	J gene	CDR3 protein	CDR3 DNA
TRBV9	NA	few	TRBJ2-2	CASSVDFTGELFF	TGTGCCAGCAGCGTTGACTTCACCGGGGAGCTGTTTTTT
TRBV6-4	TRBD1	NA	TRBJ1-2	CASSDTMGQGGYTF	TGTGCCAGCAGTGACACGATGGGACAGGGCGGCTACACCTTC
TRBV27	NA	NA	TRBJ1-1	CASGRSGVEAFF	TGTGCCAGCGGGCGGTCCGGGGTCGAAGCTTTCTTT
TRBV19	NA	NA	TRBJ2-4	CASSMLELGKNIQYF	TGTGCCAGTAGTATGTTAGAATTGGGCAAAAACATTCAGTACTTC
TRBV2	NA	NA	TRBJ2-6	CASTQTSSAGANVLTF	TGTGCCAGCACCCAAACCAGTTCCGCTGGGGCCAACGTCCTGACTTTC
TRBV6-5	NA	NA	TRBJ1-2	CASTLVGGTSYGYTF	TGTGCCAGCACCCTTGTTGGCGGGACCAGCTATGGCTACACCTTC
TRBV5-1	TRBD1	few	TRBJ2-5	CASKATGGSEETQYF	TGCGCCAGCAAAGCGACAGGGGGAAGTGAAGAGACCCAGTACTTC
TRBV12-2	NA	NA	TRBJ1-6	CASRLAYPPTGNNSPLHF	TGTGCAAGTCGCTTAGCGTATCCTCCGACAGGGAATAATTCACCCCTCCACTTT
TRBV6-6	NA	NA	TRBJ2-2	CASSSTHLTGELFF	TGTGCCAGCAGTTCTACCCACTTAACCGGGGAGCTGTTTTTT
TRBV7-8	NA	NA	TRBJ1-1	CASSLFPNTEAFF	TGTGCCAGCAGCTTATTCCCGAACACTGAAGCTTTCTTT
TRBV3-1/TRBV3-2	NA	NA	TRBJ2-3	CASSPGVGTDTQYF	TGTGCCAGCAGCCCCGGAGTGGGCACAGATACGCAGTATTTT
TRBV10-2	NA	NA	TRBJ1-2	CASSDNYGYTF	TGCGCCAGCAGTGACAACTATGGCTACACCTTC
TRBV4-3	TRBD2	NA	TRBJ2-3	CASSQVTSGGTDTQYF	TGCGCCAGCAGCCAAGTCACTAGCGGGGGCACAGATACGCAGTATTTT
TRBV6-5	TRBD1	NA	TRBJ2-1	CASCKWTGGTNEQFF	TGTGCCAGCTGTAAATGGACAGGGGGAACAAATGAGCAGTTCTTC
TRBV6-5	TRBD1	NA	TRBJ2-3	CASSPRQGSTDTQYF	TGTGCCAGCAGTCCTCGACAGGGTAGCACAGATACGCAGTATTTT
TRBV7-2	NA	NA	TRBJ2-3	CASSDRFGTDTQYF	TGTGCCAGCAGTGACAGGTTCGGCACAGATACGCAGTATTTT
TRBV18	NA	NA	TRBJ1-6	CASSSRAGDSPLHF	TGTGCCAGCTCATCGCGAGCGGGGGACTCACCCCTCCACTTT
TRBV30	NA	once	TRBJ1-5	CAWSKGLHLNQPQHF	TGTGCCTGGAGCAAGGGACTTCATCTTAATCAGCCCCAGCATTTT
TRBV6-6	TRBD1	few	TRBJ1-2	CASRMGQGDYGYTF	TGTGCCAGCAGGATGGGACAGGGGGACTATGGCTACACCTTC
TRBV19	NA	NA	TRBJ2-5	CASSRGYQETQYF	TGTGCCAGTAGTAGGGGGTACCAAGAGACCCAGTACTTC
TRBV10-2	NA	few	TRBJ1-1	CASSAPVRRGSEAFF	TGCGCCAGCAGTGCCCCGGTTCGAAGGGGGTCTGAAGCTTTCTTT
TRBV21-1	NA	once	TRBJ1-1	CASSRRDREPNTEAFF	TGTGCCAGCAGCAGACGGGACAGGGAACCGAACACTGAAGCTTTCTTT
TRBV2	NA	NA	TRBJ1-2	CASSEVRGISYGYTF	TGTGCCAGCAGTGAAGTTCGGGGGATAAGCTATGGCTACACCTTC
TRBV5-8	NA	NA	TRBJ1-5	CASSLRKTGVGVNQPQHF	TGTGCCAGCAGCTTACGTAAAACAGGAGTTGGAGTCAATCAGCCCCAGCATTTT
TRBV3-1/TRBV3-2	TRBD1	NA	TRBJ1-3	CASSLAGGGGNTIYF	TGTGCCAGCAGCCTAGCGGGAGGGGGCGGAAACACCATATATTTT
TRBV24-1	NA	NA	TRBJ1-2	CATSDRGSSGYTF	TGTGCCACCAGTGACCGTGGCTCGTCAGGCTACACCTTC
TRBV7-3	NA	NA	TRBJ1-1	CASSQTGYTEAFF	TGTGCCAGCAGCCAGACAGGTTACACTGAAGCTTTCTTT
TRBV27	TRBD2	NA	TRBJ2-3	CASSFRLAGGRGTDTQYF	TGTGCCAGCAGTTTCCGACTAGCGGGGGGCCGGGGCACAGATACGCAGTATTTT
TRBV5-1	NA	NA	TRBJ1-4	CASSPRVGGNEKLFF	TGCGCCAGCAGCCCCAGGGTTGGGGGAAATGAAAAACTGTTTTTT
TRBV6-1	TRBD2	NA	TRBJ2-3	CASSDPGLHTDTQYF	TGTGCCAGCAGTGACCCGGGACTACACACAGATACGCAGTATTTT
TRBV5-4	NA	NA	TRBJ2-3	CASSSPGRTDTQYF	TGTGCCAGCAGCTCCCCTGGGCGGACAGATACGCAGTATTTT
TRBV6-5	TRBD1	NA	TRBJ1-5	CASSVRGGIQPQHF	TGTGCCAGCAGCGTCAGAGGGGGCATCCAGCCCCAGCATTTT
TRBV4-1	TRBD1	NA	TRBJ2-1	CASSQTGQGIGEQFF	TGCGCCAGCAGCCAAACGGGACAGGGTATCGGCGAGCAGTTCTTC
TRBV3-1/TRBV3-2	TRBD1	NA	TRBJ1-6	CASSHEPGQGNSPLHF	TGTGCCAGCAGCCATGAACCGGGACAGGGTAATTCACCCCTCCACTTT
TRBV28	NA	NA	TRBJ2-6	CASSQHRDGANVLTF	TGTGCCAGCAGTCAACACAGGGATGGGGCCAACGTCCTGACTTTC
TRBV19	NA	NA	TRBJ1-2	CASSPQQGDGYTF	TGTGCCAGTAGTCCCCAACAGGGCGATGGCTACACCTTC
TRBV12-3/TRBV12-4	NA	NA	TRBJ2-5	CASSLSVEETQYF	TGTGCCAGCAGTTTATCGGTAGAAGAGACCCAGTACTTC
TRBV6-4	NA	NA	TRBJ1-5	CASSASPGGNQPQHF	TGTGCCAGCAGTGCGTCACCCGGAGGCAATCAGCCCCAGCATTTT
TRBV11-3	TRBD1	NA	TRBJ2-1	CASSLTRQGYNEQFF	TGTGCCAGCAGCTTAACACGACAGGGTTACAATGAGCAGTTCTTC
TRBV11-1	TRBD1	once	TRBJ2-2	CASSFQGADTGELFF	TGTGCCAGCAGCTTCCAGGGGGCGGACACCGGGGAGCTGTTTTTT
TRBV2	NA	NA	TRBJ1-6	CASSPRQTNNSPLHF	TGTGCCAGCAGCCCCCGACAGACAAATAATTCACCCCTCCACTTT
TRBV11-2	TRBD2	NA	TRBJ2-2	CASSGGGGNTGELFF	TGTGCCAGCAGCGGGGGGGGAGGTAACACCGGGGAGCTGTTTTTT
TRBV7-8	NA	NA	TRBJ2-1	CASSLSIYEQFF	TGTGCCAGCAGCCTGAGTATCTATGAGCAGTTCTTC
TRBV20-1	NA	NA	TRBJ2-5	CSASQAETQYF	TGCAGTGCTAGCCAGGCCGAGACCCAGTACTTC
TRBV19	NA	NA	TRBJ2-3	CASSALRNGRDTQYF	TGTGCCAGTTCCGCTTTGAGGAACGGCCGAGATACGCAGTATTTT
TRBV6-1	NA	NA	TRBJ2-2	CASSEGTGELFF	TGTGCCAGCAGTGAAGGAACCGGGGAGCTGTTTTTT
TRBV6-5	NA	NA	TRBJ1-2	CASSLRVSGGYTF	TGTGCCAGCAGTCTCAGGGTCTCCGGTGGCTACACCTTC
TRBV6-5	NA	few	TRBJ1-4	CASSLSVANEKLFF	TGTGCCAGCAGTCTGTCGGTGGCTAATGAAAAACTGTTTTTT
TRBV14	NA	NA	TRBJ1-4	CASSPTWQATNEKLFF	TGTGCCAGCAGCCCTACCTGGCAAGCAACTAATGAAAAACTGTTTTTT
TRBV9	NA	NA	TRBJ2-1	CASSVTRNNEQFF	TGTGCCAGCAGCGTAACACGGAACAATGAGCAGTTCTTC
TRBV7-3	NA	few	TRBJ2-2	CASSFSGTGELFF	TGTGCCAGCAGCTTTAGCGGCACCGGGGAGCTGTTTTTT
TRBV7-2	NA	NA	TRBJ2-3	CASSFSLGLEYF	TGTGCCAGCAGCTTTTCTCTAGGTTTGGAGTATTTT
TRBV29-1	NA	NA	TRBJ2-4	CSVVYGWAKNIQYF	TGCAGCGTTGTGTACGGGTGGGCCAAAAACATTCAGTACTTC
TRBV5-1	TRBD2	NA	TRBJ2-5	CASSLKFLAGGSETQYF	TGCGCCAGCAGCCTGAAATTTCTAGCGGGGGGTTCAGAGACCCAGTACTTC
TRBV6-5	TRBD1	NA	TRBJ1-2	CASSYSRTGGGYGYTF	TGTGCCAGCAGTTACTCGAGGACAGGGGGTGGCTATGGCTACACCTTC
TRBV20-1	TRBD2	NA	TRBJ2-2	CSASPASGVGELFF	TGCAGTGCTAGTCCGGCTAGCGGGGTCGGGGAGCTGTTTTTT
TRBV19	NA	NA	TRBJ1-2	CASSIIVPGASYGYTF	TGTGCCAGTAGTATTATTGTTCCAGGGGCCTCCTATGGCTACACCTTC
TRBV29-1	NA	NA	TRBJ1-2	CSAEGGLGYGYTF	TGCAGCGCCGAAGGGGGTCTGGGCTATGGCTACACCTTC